Below, 24 T cell receptor beta chains from the same sample are listed, as sequenced in a study of cytomegalovirus exposure and HLA in healthy donors. The study ran its PCR with 60 Vbeta and 13 Jbeta primers. TCRdb keeps only in-frame clones here, not all; method: immunoSEQ multiplex PCR. The table has around 110,000 clones, around 74% seen once. Sequenced: PBMCs. The receptors here all came from a woman younger than 30 in good health and CMV-seronegative.

This chain's CDR3 is CASRRDIDYGYTF. The DNA for the CDR3 is TGTGCCAGCAGGAGGGACATTGACTATGGCTACACCTTC. The genes are TRBV5-6 and TRBJ1-2, with D possibly TRBD1 on 6 matching bases. The CDR3 extends over 13 amino acids. Germline V gene sequence: CDR1 SGHDT, CDR2 YYEEEE. V was trimmed by 5 bases and J by 3 bases, leaving 11 bases between them.

The chain uses TRBV4-1 and TRBJ2-1, with unresolved D. The CDR3 consists of 13 residues. In germline, CDR1 is MGHRA, CDR2 YSYEKL. Trimming stripped 5 bases from V and 3 bases from J, with 8 bases between. CDR3 region: CASSFDFYNEQFF. Here the CDR3 DNA reads TGCGCCAGCAGCTTCGACTTCTACAATGAGCAGTTCTTC.

J is TRBJ1-6 and V is TRBV4-1, with 8 bases matching TRBD1. V dropped 1 base and J dropped 6; count of bases not matched to a gene: 2. Germline-derived CDR1 and CDR2 are MGHRA and YSYEKL. The CDR3 runs 15 residues. CDR3 loop: CASSQADRVNSPLHF. For the CDR3, the DNA is TGCGCCAGCAGCCAAGCGGACAGGGTTAATTCACCCCTCCACTTT.

The rearrangement uses TRBV25-1 and TRBJ1-2; 9 bases are shared with TRBD1. The CDR3 is 14 residues long. Germline CDR1 reads MGHDK; CDR2 reads SYGVNS. V shed 8 bases, J shed 8 bases, and the junction held 12 bases outside the gene matches. The CDR3 loop reads CASRGTGTFQGYTF. The CDR3 region has the DNA TGTGCCAGCCGTGGGACAGGGACTTTCCAGGGCTACACCTTC.

The chain has TRBV7-9 and TRBJ1-1, with unresolved D. Germline-derived CDR1 and CDR2 are SEHNR and FQNEAQ (reference sequence). There are 13 residues in the CDR3. V lost 4 bases and J 0 bases, leaving 6 bases between the germline ends. CDR3 sequence reads: CASSSTLNTEAFF. For the CDR3, the DNA is TGTGCCAGCAGCTCAACACTGAACACTGAAGCTTTCTTT.

As concerns this clone: A read error is the likely source, as a far larger clone sits one nucleotide away. Other DNA sequences in the same sample also yield this CDR3. The chain recombines TRBV5-4 with TRBJ2-2; TRBD1 matches at 7 bases. Looked up from germline, CDR1 is SGHNT and CDR2 is YYREEE (reference sequence). The CDR3 runs to 15 residues. V shed 2 bases and J 7 bases; nucleotides not matched to a gene: 8. The CDR3 reads CASSLSRGLGGELFF. The DNA for the CDR3 is TGTGCCAGCAGCTTATCTAGGGGGCTGGGCGGGGAGCTGTTTTTT. Full variable domain (outside the CDR3, taken from reference TRBV5-4 and TRBJ2-2): ETGVTQSPTHLIKTRGQQVTLRCSSQSGHNTVSWYQQALGQGPQFIFQYYREEENGRGNFPPRFSGLQFPNYSSELNVNALELDDSALYLCASSLSRGLGGELFFGEGSRLTVL.

The chain uses TRBV7-2 and TRBJ2-2, with D possibly being TRBD2 (6 bases). The CDR3 extends over 16 amino acids. CDR1 is SGHTA, CDR2 FQGNSA, per germline. Trimming removed 6 bases at V and 1 base at J, with 15 bases between. CDR3 DNA: TGTGCCAGCAGTTCAATTGCGGGACTGAACACCGGGGAGCTGTTTTTT. Protein: CASSSIAGLNTGELFF.

The chain has TRBV6-6 and TRBJ2-1; D call uncertain. Between the trimmed V and J ends, which lost 6 bases and 2 bases, there was a span of 8 bases. This CDR3 contains 13 residues. Looked up from germline, CDR1 is MNHNY and CDR2 is SVGAGI (reference sequence). Here the CDR3 DNA reads TGTGCCAGCAGAAGCCAAACCTACAATGAGCAGTTCTTC. Protein: CASRSQTYNEQFF.

The rearrangement links TRBV30 to TRBJ1-1; no firm D call. Germline V lookup: CDR1 GTSNPN, CDR2 SVGIG (reference sequence). The germline V and J ends were trimmed by 0 bases and 1 base, with 6 bases remaining between them. CDR3 length: 13 residues. This CDR3 reads CAWSVPGNTEAFF. Here the CDR3 DNA reads TGTGCCTGGAGTGTGCCGGGGAACACTGAAGCTTTCTTT.

The chain uses TRBV4-1 and TRBJ1-6; D is unclear. The CDR3 is made up of 16 amino acids. Trimming took off 1 base at V and 8 bases at J, with 15 bases between the two ends. Germline CDR1 and CDR2: MGHRA and YSYEKL. Here the CDR3 DNA reads TGCGCCAGCAGCCAAGGGAGGCCCGGCTTTGATTCACCCCTCCACTTT. It translates to CASSQGRPGFDSPLHF.

The chain carries TRBV28 and TRBJ1-4, with D uncertain. Germline V gene data show CDR1 as MDHEN and CDR2 as SYDVKM. Trimming took off 3 bases at V and 8 bases at J, with 19 bases between the two ends. There are 16 residues in the CDR3. The CDR3 sequence is CASSLNFEKTGEKLFF. DNA of the CDR3: TGTGCCAGCAGTTTGAATTTCGAGAAAACGGGAGAAAAACTGTTTTTT.

The chain carries TRBV28 and TRBJ1-1; D is ambiguous. Germline lookup yields CDR1 MDHEN and CDR2 SYDVKM. The V end lost 7 bases, the J end lost 2 bases, and 14 bases lay between the germline ends. This CDR3 has 14 residues. CDR3 sequence reads: CASTESGLNTEAFF. CDR3 DNA sequence: TGTGCCAGCACGGAGTCTGGCCTCAACACTGAAGCTTTCTTT.

The chain employs TRBV2 and TRBJ2-5; 11 nucleotides agree with TRBD2. The CDR3 has 13 amino acids. From germline, CDR1 is SNHLY and CDR2 FYNNEI. Trimming cost V 4 bases and J 5 bases; bases outside gene matches: 0. The CDR3 coding sequence is TGTGCCAGCAGTGGACTAGCGGGGGAGACCCAGTACTTC. Its translation: CASSGLAGETQYF.

The V gene is TRBV27, the J gene TRBJ1-1; TRBD1 matches 7 bases. CDR1 and CDR2 (germline): MNHEY, SMNVEV (reference sequence). The CDR3 extends over 15 amino acids. With 5 bases clipped from V and 7 bases from J, the junction kept 13 bases outside the gene matches. The CDR3 reads CASSTRQGRPNEAFF. CDR3 coding DNA: TGTGCCAGCAGTACCAGACAGGGACGCCCTAATGAAGCTTTCTTT.

The rearrangement uses TRBV13 and TRBJ2-1; unclear D gene. The CDR3 length is 14 residues. Between the trimmed V and J ends, which lost 3 bases and 7 bases, there was a span of 13 bases. Germline V lookup: CDR1 PRHDT, CDR2 FYEKMQ (reference sequence). DNA of the CDR3: TGTGCCAGCAGCTTCGAGAGCCGTCGGAATGAGCAGTTCTTC. As protein: CASSFESRRNEQFF. The variable domain in full, completed from reference TRBV13 and TRBJ2-1, reads AAGVIQSPRHLIKEKRETATLKCYPIPRHDTVYWYQQGPGQDPQFLISFYEKMQSDKGSIPDRFSAQQFSDYHSELNMSSLELGDSALYFCASSFESRRNEQFFGPGTRLTVL.

V and J are TRBV6-5 and TRBJ1-2, with a tentative D call TRBD1 (5 bases). V dropped 2 bases and J dropped 6 bases, with 10 bases sitting between them. The length of the CDR3 is 13 residues. The V gene's germline CDR1 is MNHEY and CDR2 SVGAGI. The DNA of the CDR3 is TGTGCCAGCAGTTACACGGGGGGGGATGGCTACACCTTC. It translates to CASSYTGGDGYTF.

In this sample, this clone turned up a few times. V and J are TRBV6-5 and TRBJ2-7, with 8 bases fitting TRBD1. Trimming removed 6 bases from V and 0 bases from J; junction bases left unmatched: 1. Germline V CDR1 and CDR2: MNHEY, SVGAGI. The CDR3 is made up of 13 amino acids. DNA of the CDR3: TGTGCCAGCAGGGACAGGGTCTCCTACGAGCAGTACTTC. This codes for CASRDRVSYEQYF.

This chain connects TRBV27 to TRBJ2-6; D is perhaps TRBD1 (6 bases). The CDR3 consists of 15 residues. The germline gives CDR1 MNHEY, CDR2 SMNVEV (reference sequence). V lost 2 bases and J 2 bases, leaving 7 bases between the germline ends. CDR3 loop: CASSLGGPGANVLTF. CDR3 coding DNA: TGTGCCAGCAGTTTAGGGGGCCCTGGGGCCAACGTCCTGACTTTC.

The chain recombines TRBV5-1 with TRBJ2-3; D is uncertain. Germline V CDR1 and CDR2: SGHRS, YFSETQ. The CDR3 loop spans 13 amino acids. V was trimmed by 2 bases and J by 3 bases, leaving 7 bases between them. CDR3 nucleotide sequence: TGCGCCAGCAGCTTTTTAGTAACAGATACGCAGTATTTT. It yields the protein CASSFLVTDTQYF.

The genes are TRBV6-5 and TRBJ2-7; D ambiguous. This CDR3 comprises 12 residues. The V and J ends lost 4 bases and 6 bases respectively, with 10 bases between them. Germline-derived CDR1 and CDR2 are MNHEY and SVGAGI. CDR3 sequence (DNA): TGTGCCAGCAGTTGGCCCCGGAGCGAGCAGTACTTC. Protein product: CASSWPRSEQYF.

As to this clone: A junction boundary mismatches the germline segment, possibly from a read error. V usage is TRBV5-6 and J usage is TRBJ2-1; D possibly corresponds to TRBD2 (7 bases). This CDR3 comprises 18 residues. Per the germline V gene, CDR1 is SGHDT and CDR2 is YYEEEE. CDR3 nucleotide sequence: TGTGCCAGCAGCCCGGTGGAGAGAAGGGGGGGGGCCTACGATGAGCAGTTCTTC. It specifies CASSPVERRGGAYDEQFF.

The chain has TRBV4-2 and TRBJ1-5; 7 bases align to TRBD1. Trimming cost V 4 bases and J 6 bases; bases outside gene matches: 9. This CDR3 is built from 15 residues. Germline V CDR1 and CDR2: LGHNA, YNFKEQ. CDR3 region: CASSRDDRVAQPQHF. The CDR3 DNA is TGTGCCAGCAGCCGGGACGACAGGGTGGCTCAGCCCCAGCATTTT.

This sequence joins TRBV6-6 and TRBJ1-1; no clear D gene. Germline V CDR1 and CDR2: MNHNY, SVGAGI (reference sequence). Trimming cost V 2 bases and J 3 bases, with 4 bases left between them. This CDR3 spans 12 amino acids. CDR3 nucleotide sequence: TGTGCCAGCAGTTACGTCGACACTGAAGCTTTCTTT. Its protein is CASSYVDTEAFF.

The chain carries TRBV13 and TRBJ2-7; a possible D gene is TRBD2 (5 bases). Trimming took 0 bases from V and 5 from J, leaving 8 bases between them. Germline CDR1 and CDR2: PRHDT and FYEKMQ (reference sequence). The CDR3 has 13 residues. CDR3 in DNA: TGTGCCAGCAGCTTAGGGGGAGTCCACGAGCAGTACTTC. This translates into CASSLGGVHEQYF.